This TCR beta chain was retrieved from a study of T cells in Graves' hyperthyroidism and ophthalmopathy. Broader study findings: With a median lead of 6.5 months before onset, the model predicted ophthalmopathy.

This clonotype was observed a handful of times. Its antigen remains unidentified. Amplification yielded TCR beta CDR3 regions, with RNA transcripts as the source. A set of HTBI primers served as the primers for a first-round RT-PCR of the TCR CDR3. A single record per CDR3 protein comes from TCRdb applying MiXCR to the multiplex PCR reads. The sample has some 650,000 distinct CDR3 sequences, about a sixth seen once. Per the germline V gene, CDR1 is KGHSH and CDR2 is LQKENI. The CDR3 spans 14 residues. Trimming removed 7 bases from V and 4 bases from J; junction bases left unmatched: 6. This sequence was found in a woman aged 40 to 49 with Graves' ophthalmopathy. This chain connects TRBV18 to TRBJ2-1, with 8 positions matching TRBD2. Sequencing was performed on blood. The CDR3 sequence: CASLSGGVYNEQFF. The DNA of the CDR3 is TGTGCCAGCTTATCCGGGGGGGTGTACAATGAGCAGTTCTTC. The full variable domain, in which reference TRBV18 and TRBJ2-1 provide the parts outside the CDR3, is NAGVMQNPRHLVRRRGQEARLRCSPMKGHSHVYWYRQLPEEGLKFMVYLQKENIIDESGMPKERFSAEFPKEGPSILRIQQVVRGDSAAYFCASLSGGVYNEQFFGPGTRLTVL.